Listed here is a single T cell receptor beta chain. Its target is not known. TCRdb's table, derived via immunoSEQ multiplex PCR, lists solely in-frame clones and lacks some. This sample has roughly 200,000 clones, with approximately 70% found just once. This sample is drawn from a study of shared clonotypes between healthy human individuals. General study points: In this cohort, only blood was sampled, and tissue repertoires likely differ.

The germline V gene encodes CDR1 SGHDT and CDR2 YYEEEE. The CDR3 runs to 17 residues. The V segment lost 1 base and the J segment 5 bases; nucleotides outside the gene matches: 10. The sample was memory CD4+ T cells sorted from blood. Subset denoted: CD45RA-negative fraction. The clonotype comes from a man under 40 in good health. V gene TRBV5-6 combines with J gene TRBJ2-5, with 11 bases lining up with TRBD2. Here the CDR3 reads CASSLYLAGGAGETQYF. DNA of the CDR3: TGTGCCAGCAGCTTGTATCTAGCGGGAGGTGCCGGGGAGACCCAGTACTTC.